The clone carrying this T cell receptor (beta chain) showed up just a few times. The data originate from a study of OX40 agonist ivuxolimab in advanced cancers. Study background: Antecedent anti-PD-1, anti-PD-L1 or anti-CTLA-4 therapy was permissible, with approximately 44% having received some.

Trimming cost V 0 bases and J 9 bases; bases outside gene matches: 15. The CDR3 has 20 amino acids. In germline, CDR1 is LGHNA, CDR2 YNFKEQ. Clones were read by immunoSEQ multiplex PCR, and TCRdb kept only the in-frame ones, dropping some. This table has 40,000 to 55,000 clones, roughly four fifths appearing once. The chain carries TRBV4-2 and TRBJ2-1; TRBD2 aligns across 15 bases. Sequencing was performed on CD4+ or CD8+ T cells sorted from blood, taken in a trial of the OX40 agonist ivuxolimab. This clonotype originated in an adult with an advanced solid tumor such as melanoma, head and neck, liver or kidney cancer. CDR3 in DNA: TGTGCCAGCAGCCAAGAAATTGCCATGGGACTAGCGGGAGGAAGGAGTGAGCAGTTCTTC. Translated, it gives CASSQEIAMGLAGGRSEQFF.